The present TCR beta chain was sequenced within a study of CD8 T cells in Susac syndrome. Relapsing-remitting disease, either stable or active, was present in the multiple sclerosis controls, who were treatment-naive patients. Isolation of CD8+ and CD4+ T cells was performed negatively, whereas enrichment of TEMRA cells was done by FACS. Random hexamers primed reverse transcription of about 0.45 to 1 ug RNA. TCRdb passed the immunoSEQ multiplex PCR reads through MiXCR, listing each CDR3 protein once. Here the sample spans about 430,000 distinct CDR3 sequences, approximately 85% being singletons. CDR1 is DFQATT and CDR2 is SNEGSKA in the germline V gene (reference sequence). CDR3 length: 10 residues. V gave up 6 bases and J gave up 6 bases, with 9 bases separating them.

The sample was CD8+ T cells from PBMCs. The sequence came from a human donor with multiple sclerosis. This rearrangement joins TRBV20-1 to TRBJ2-7; D is unresolved. The CDR3 DNA sequence: TGCAGTGCGGGGATCGGCGAGCAGTACTTC. Its translation is CSAGIGEQYF.